This record looks at one T cell receptor (beta chain) sequence and its context. This specimen belongs to a study of blood T cell repertoires in COVID-19. Whole-study context: Researchers got acute and convalescent COVID-19 samples from the United States, Italy and Spain. PBMCs, B-cell-depleted T cells, or T cells were the source of the cDNA or gDNA that made up the material.

The CDR3 length is 15 residues. CDR1 is MNHEY, CDR2 SVGAGI, per germline. Deletions cut 6 bases from V and 1 base from J, with 16 bases between. Per the study methods: By means of reference gene primer amplification, nucleated cell counts were estimated. Clones were sequenced by immunoSEQ multiplex PCR, and TCRdb holds only the in-frame ones, with some missing. From that table come the V and J calls and clone size; the DNA was used to work out D and trimming. The table has 100,000 to 150,000 clones, around 86% seen once. The receptor's source is a man between 35 and 55 years old with acute or convalescent COVID-19. The V and J genes are TRBV6-5 and TRBJ2-7; D is perhaps TRBD1 (6 bases). The sample taken for sequencing was peripheral blood. This chain's CDR3 is CASRTAGTQSYEQYF. The CDR3 nucleotides are TGTGCCAGCAGGACCGCCGGGACACAATCCTACGAGCAGTACTTC.